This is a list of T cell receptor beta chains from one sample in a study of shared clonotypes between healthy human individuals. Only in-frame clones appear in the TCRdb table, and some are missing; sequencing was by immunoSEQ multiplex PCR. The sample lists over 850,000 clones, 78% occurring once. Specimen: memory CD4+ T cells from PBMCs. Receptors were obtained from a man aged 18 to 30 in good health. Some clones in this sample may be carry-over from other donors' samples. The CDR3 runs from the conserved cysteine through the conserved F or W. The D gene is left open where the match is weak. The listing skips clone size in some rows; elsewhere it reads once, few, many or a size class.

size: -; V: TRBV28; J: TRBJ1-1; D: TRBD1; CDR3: CASNQETGVRTEAFF; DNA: TGTGCCAGCAATCAAGAGACAGGGGTTCGAACTGAAGCTTTCTTT
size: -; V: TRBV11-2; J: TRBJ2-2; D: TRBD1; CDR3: CASSPQGAPPFNTGELFF; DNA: TGTGCCAGCAGCCCCCAGGGGGCCCCACCGTTCAACACCGGGGAGCTGTTTTTT
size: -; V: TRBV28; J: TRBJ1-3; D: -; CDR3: CASSSTISGNTIYF; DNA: TGTGCCAGCAGTTCCACCATCTCTGGAAACACCATATATTTT
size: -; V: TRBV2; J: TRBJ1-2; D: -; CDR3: CASSTLPGNYGYTF; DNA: TGTGCCAGCAGTACCCTCCCAGGGAACTATGGCTACACCTTC
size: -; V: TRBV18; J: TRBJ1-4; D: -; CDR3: CASSPPQGYNEKLFF; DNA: TGTGCCAGCTCACCACCCCAGGGGTATAATGAAAAACTGTTTTTT
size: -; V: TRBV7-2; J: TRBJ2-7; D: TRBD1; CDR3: CASSSVQGAEQYF; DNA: TGTGCCAGCAGCTCCGTACAGGGGGCGGAGCAGTACTTC
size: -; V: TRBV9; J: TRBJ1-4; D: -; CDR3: CASSGRQKPDSSGEKLFF; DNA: TGTGCCAGCAGCGGGCGACAGAAACCCGACTCTAGCGGTGAAAAACTGTTTTTT
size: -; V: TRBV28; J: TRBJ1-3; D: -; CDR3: CATGEGYGNTIYF; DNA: TGTGCCACGGGTGAGGGGTACGGAAACACCATATATTTT
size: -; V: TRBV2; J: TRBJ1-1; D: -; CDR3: CASTSDLGADTEAFF; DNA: TGTGCCAGCACTTCTGATCTGGGGGCGGACACTGAAGCTTTCTTT
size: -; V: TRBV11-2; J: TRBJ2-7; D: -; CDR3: CASSSIRMDISYEQYF; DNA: TGTGCCAGCAGCTCAATCCGCATGGACATATCCTACGAGCAGTACTTC
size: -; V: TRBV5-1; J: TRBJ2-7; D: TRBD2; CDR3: CASRGTSGIDEQYF; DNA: TGCGCCAGCAGAGGGACTAGCGGGATCGACGAGCAGTACTTC
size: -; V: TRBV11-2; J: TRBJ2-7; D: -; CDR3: CASSLDLQGRYEQYF; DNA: TGTGCCAGCAGCTTAGATCTCCAGGGACGCTACGAGCAGTACTTC
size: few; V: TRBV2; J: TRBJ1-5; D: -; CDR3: CASSQGLDQPQHF; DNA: TGTGCCAGCAGCCAGGGGCTCGATCAGCCCCAGCATTTT
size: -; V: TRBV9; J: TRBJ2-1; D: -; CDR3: CASSQEGDTYNEQFF; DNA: TGTGCCAGCAGCCAGGAAGGGGATACCTACAATGAGCAGTTCTTC
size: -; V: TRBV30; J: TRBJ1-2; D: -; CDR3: CAWSPTGNYGYTF; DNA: TGTGCCTGGAGTCCGACGGGGAACTATGGCTACACCTTC
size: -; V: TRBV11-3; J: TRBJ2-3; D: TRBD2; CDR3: CASSLGSGSGTDTQYF; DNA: TGTGCCAGCAGCTTAGGTAGCGGGAGCGGCACAGATACGCAGTATTTT
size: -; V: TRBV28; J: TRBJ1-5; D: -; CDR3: CASSEEDQPQHF; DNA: TGTGCCAGCAGTGAAGAAGATCAGCCCCAGCATTTT
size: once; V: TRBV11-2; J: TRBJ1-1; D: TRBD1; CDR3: CASSEDRDTEAFF; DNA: TGTGCCAGCAGTGAGGACAGGGACACTGAAGCTTTCTTT
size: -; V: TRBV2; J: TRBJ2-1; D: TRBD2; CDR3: CASSELAGRNEQFF; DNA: TGTGCCAGCAGTGAGTTAGCGGGAAGGAATGAGCAGTTCTTC
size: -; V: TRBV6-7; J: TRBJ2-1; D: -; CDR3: CASSYEAGSSYNEQFF; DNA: TGTGCCAGCAGTTACGAGGCCGGAAGCTCCTACAATGAGCAGTTCTTC
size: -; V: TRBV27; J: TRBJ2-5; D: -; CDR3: CASSLSRTVQETQYF; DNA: TGTGCCAGCAGTTTATCACGGACAGTTCAAGAGACCCAGTACTTC
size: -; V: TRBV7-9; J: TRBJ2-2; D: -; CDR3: CASSYAGGTGELFF; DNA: TGTGCCAGCAGCTACGCCGGGGGCACCGGGGAGCTGTTTTTT
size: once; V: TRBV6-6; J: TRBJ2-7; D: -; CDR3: CASSPSRPPTYEQYF; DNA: TGTGCCAGCAGTCCTAGCCGGCCACCAACCTACGAGCAGTACTTC
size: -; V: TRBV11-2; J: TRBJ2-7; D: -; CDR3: CASSFDRGLHEQYF; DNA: TGTGCCAGCAGCTTTGATAGGGGCCTCCACGAGCAGTACTTC
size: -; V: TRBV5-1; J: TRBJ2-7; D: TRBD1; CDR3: CASSLAKTGETYEQYF; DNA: TGCGCCAGCAGCTTGGCCAAGACAGGGGAGACGTACGAGCAGTACTTC
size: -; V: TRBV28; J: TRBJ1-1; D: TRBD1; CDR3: CASRRPAGGDTEAFF; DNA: TGTGCCAGCAGGCGGCCTGCAGGGGGGGATACTGAAGCTTTCTTT
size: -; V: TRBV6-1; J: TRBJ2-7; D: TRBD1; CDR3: CASTSDRTYEQYF; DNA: TGTGCCAGCACATCGGACAGGACCTACGAGCAGTACTTC
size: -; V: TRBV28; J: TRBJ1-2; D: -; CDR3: CASSLGQAWGYTF; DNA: TGTGCCAGCAGTTTAGGGCAAGCCTGGGGCTACACCTTC
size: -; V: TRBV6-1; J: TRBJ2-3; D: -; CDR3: CASSDGEGWRGATQYF; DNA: TGTGCCAGCAGTGATGGGGAAGGTTGGCGAGGGGCTACGCAGTATTTT
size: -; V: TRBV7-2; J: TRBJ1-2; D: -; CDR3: CASSLLRPNYGYTF; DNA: TGTGCCAGCAGCTTACTCCGCCCGAACTATGGCTACACCTTC
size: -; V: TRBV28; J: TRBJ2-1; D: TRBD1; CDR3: CASSLYRTGNYNEQFF; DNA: TGTGCCAGCAGTCTTTATCGGACAGGGAACTACAATGAGCAGTTCTTC
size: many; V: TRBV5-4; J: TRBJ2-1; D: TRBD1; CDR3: CASTGGGTVVNEQFF; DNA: TGTGCCAGCACAGGGGGCGGGACGGTAGTGAATGAGCAGTTCTTC
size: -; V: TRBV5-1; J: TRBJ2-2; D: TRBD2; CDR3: CASSLTSGETGELFF; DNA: TGCGCCAGCAGCTTGACTAGCGGGGAGACCGGGGAGCTGTTTTTT
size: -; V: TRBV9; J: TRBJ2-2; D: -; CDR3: CASSVGRITGELFF; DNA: TGTGCCAGCAGCGTAGGACGGATCACCGGGGAGCTGTTTTTT
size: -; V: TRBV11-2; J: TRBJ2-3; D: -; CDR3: CASSLEGAFADTQYF; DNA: TGTGCCAGCAGCTTGGAGGGGGCCTTTGCAGATACGCAGTATTTT
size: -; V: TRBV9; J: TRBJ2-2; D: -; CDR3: CASSASPTMSPGELFF; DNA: TGTGCCAGCAGCGCCTCCCCCACCATGTCCCCCGGGGAGCTGTTTTTT
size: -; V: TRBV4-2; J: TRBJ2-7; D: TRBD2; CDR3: CASSQRDGEGSGRIYEQYF; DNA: TGTGCCAGCAGCCAACGAGATGGGGAGGGCAGCGGCAGAATCTACGAGCAGTACTTC
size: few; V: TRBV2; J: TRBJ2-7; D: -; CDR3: CASSPPLAGEQYF; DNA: TGTGCCAGCAGTCCTCCTTTGGCGGGGGAGCAGTACTTC
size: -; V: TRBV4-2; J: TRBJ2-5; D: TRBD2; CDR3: CASSRSRGEETQYF; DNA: TGTGCCAGCAGCCGGTCGCGGGGGGAAGAGACCCAGTACTTC
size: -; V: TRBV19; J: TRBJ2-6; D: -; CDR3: CASSARDSGVTVLTF; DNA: TGTGCCAGTAGTGCACGGGACTCCGGGGTTACGGTCCTGACTTTC
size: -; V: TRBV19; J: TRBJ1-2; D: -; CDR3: CASRVRGVNYGYTF; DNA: TGTGCCAGTAGGGTCAGGGGAGTTAACTATGGCTACACCTTC
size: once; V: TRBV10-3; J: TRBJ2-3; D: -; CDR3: CAISNRTGSDTQYF; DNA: TGTGCCATCAGCAATCGGACGGGATCGGATACGCAGTATTTT
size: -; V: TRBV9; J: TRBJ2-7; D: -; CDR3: CASSVGLAETYEQYF; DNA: TGTGCCAGCAGCGTAGGCCTGGCAGAAACCTACGAGCAGTACTTC
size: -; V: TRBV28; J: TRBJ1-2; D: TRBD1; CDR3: CASSFDPRDSSSRYGYTF; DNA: TGTGCCAGCAGTTTCGATCCTAGGGACAGTTCTTCCCGCTATGGCTACACCTTC
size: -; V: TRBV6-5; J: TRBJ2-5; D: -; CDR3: CASRRTEQETQYF; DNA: TGTGCCAGCAGGAGAACGGAGCAAGAGACCCAGTACTTC
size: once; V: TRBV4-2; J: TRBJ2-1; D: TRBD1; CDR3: CASREDRGSTEQFF; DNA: TGTGCCAGCAGAGAGGACAGGGGTTCAACTGAGCAGTTCTTC
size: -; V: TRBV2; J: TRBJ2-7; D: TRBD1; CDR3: CASSELRTGNEQYF; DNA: TGTGCCAGCAGTGAACTCCGGACAGGGAACGAGCAGTACTTC
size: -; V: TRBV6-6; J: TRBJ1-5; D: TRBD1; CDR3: CASRTGQGSNQPQHF; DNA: TGTGCCAGCAGGACGGGACAGGGGAGCAATCAGCCCCAGCATTTT
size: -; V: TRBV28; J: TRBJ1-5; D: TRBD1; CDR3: CASSRGGGGNQPQHF; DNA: TGTGCCAGCAGTCGAGGGGGCGGGGGCAATCAGCCCCAGCATTTT
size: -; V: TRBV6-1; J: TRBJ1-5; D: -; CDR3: CASSEQGAQPQHF; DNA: TGTGCCAGCAGTGAACAGGGTGCCCAGCCCCAGCATTTT
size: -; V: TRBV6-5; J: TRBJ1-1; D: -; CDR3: CASRSAWNTEAFF; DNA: TGTGCCAGCAGATCTGCGTGGAACACTGAAGCTTTCTTT
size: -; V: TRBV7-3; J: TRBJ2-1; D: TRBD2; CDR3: CASSPRLAGYNEQFF; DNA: TGTGCCAGCAGCCCCCGACTAGCGGGGTACAATGAGCAGTTCTTC
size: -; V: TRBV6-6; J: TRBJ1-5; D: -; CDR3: CASSWQVQRNQPQHF; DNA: TGTGCCAGCAGTTGGCAGGTACAGCGCAATCAGCCCCAGCATTTT
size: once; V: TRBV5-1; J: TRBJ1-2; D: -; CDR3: CASRRVGASNYGYTF; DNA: TGCGCCAGCAGGAGGGTAGGCGCTTCTAACTATGGCTACACCTTC
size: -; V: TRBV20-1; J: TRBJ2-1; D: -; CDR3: CSALEQFF; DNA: TGCAGTGCCCTCGAGCAGTTCTTC
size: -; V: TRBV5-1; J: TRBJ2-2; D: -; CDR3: CASSFLPSKNTGELFF; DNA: TGCGCCAGCAGTTTTCTCCCATCAAAGAACACCGGGGAGCTGTTTTTT
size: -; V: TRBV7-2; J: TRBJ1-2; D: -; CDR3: CASSLGGLRNYGYTF; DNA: TGTGCCAGCAGCTTGGGGGGGCTGAGGAACTATGGCTACACCTTC
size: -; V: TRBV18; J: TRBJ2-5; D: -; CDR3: CASSPQDKETQYF; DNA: TGTGCCAGCTCACCCCAAGATAAAGAGACCCAGTACTTC
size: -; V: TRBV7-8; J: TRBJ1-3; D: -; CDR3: CASSPGLSGNTIYF; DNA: TGTGCCAGCAGCCCGGGGTTGTCTGGAAACACCATATATTTT
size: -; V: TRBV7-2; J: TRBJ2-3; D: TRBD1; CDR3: CASSLGPGGGADTQYF; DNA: TGTGCCAGCAGCTTAGGGCCAGGGGGCGGCGCAGATACGCAGTATTTT